The 5 T cell receptor beta chains listed next were all sequenced from one sample in a study of T cell repertoires in cytomegalovirus infection. One entry per CDR3 protein results from TCRdb running MiXCR on the reads. The table includes fewer than 1,000,000 distinct CDR3 sequences, around 29% detected once. These receptors have no identified antigens. This specimen consisted of cultured CD8+ T cells from PBMCs, obtained from culture after CMV antigen stimulation. These TCRs come from a human donor in good health (CMV status not recorded). Some clones in this sample may be carry-over from other donors' samples.

This clonotype occurred a few times. J is TRBJ2-4 and V is TRBV15, with D unclear. V dropped 7 bases and J dropped 8 bases, with 15 bases sitting between them. The CDR3 covers 13 residues. CDR1 and CDR2 (germline): LNHNV, YYDKDF (reference sequence). The CDR3 region has the DNA TGTGCCACCACCCAGTTGGGCCAGGACATTCAGTACTTC. This translates into CATTQLGQDIQYF.

J is TRBJ2-2 and V is TRBV7-4, with 7 bases aligning to TRBD1. The CDR3 contains 17 residues. The germline CDR1 and CDR2 sequences are SGHVT and SQSDAQ. V shed 4 bases and J 7 bases; nucleotides not matched to a gene: 15. In DNA form, the CDR3 reads TGTGCCAGCAGCTCAAGCTCGCAGGGGGTTGAAGTCGGGGAGCTGTTTTTT. This encodes CASSSSSQGVEVGELFF.

This clonotype was recorded at least ten times. The chain recombines TRBV7-9 with TRBJ1-2; 8 bases line up with TRBD1. After removal of 7 bases from V and 3 bases from J, the junction contained 10 bases not matched to a gene. Germline lookup yields CDR1 SEHNR and CDR2 FQNEAQ (reference sequence). The CDR3 totals 15 residues. The CDR3 nucleotides are TGTGCCAGCACCCTAGCCCACAGGGGGGACTATGGCTACACCTTC. Protein: CASTLAHRGDYGYTF. The full variable domain, completed using reference TRBV7-9 and TRBJ1-2, is DTGVSQNPRHKITKRGQNVTFRCDPISEHNRLYWYRQTLGQGPEFLTYFQNEAQLEKSRLLSDRFSAERPKGSFSTLEIQRTEQGDSAMYLCASTLAHRGDYGYTFGSGTRLTVV.

The sample holds a few counts of this clonotype. V is TRBV12-3 or TRBV12-4 and J is TRBJ2-5; 10 bases are shared with TRBD2. This CDR3 comprises 16 residues. The J segment lost 5 bases and the V segment lost 3 bases, leaving 9 bases of the junction unmatched. CDR3 amino acids: CASSFGAGGLLETQYF. CDR3 bases: TGTGCCAGCAGTTTTGGAGCGGGGGGGCTTTTGGAGACCCAGTACTTC.

With respect to this clonotype: This clone may be a read error of a much larger clone one base away. The chain couples TRBV7-2 to TRBJ2-3, with unresolved D. CDR1 and CDR2 from the germline V gene are SGHTA and FQGNSA. V shed 3 bases and J shed 0 bases, with 19 bases lying between them. The CDR3 has 18 residues. CDR3 amino acids: CASSFVVRTLSSTDTQYF. The CDR3 nucleotides are TGTGCCAGCAGCTTCGTGGTCAGGACGTTGTCTAGCACAGATACGCAGTATTTT.